This is a list of T cell receptor beta chains from one sample in a study of shared clonotypes between healthy human individuals. The protocol was immunoSEQ multiplex PCR, while the TCRdb copy is restricted to in-frame clones and leaves out a portion. Of 760,000 or so clones listed, around 96% are singletons. Sequencing was carried out using naive CD8+ T cells sorted from blood. Receptors originate from a man aged 25 to 40 in good health. The conserved cysteine and the conserved F or W are not part of the CDR3 here.

CDR3 protein: ASTTTVGRLSSYNEQF; V gene: TRBV28; J gene: TRBJ2-1
CDR3 protein: ASSLVPGAYEQY; V gene: TRBV7-2; J gene: TRBJ2-7
CDR3 protein: SVPDRGYGYT; V gene: TRBV29-1; J gene: TRBJ1-2
CDR3 protein: ASSLHRGTEAF; V gene: TRBV6-5; J gene: TRBJ1-1
CDR3 protein: ASSYSDAGEAF; V gene: TRBV6-5; J gene: TRBJ1-1
CDR3 protein: ASSRPDRAWANYGYT; V gene: TRBV9; J gene: TRBJ1-2
CDR3 protein: ASGQGIVDQPQH; V gene: TRBV10-2; J gene: TRBJ1-5
CDR3 protein: ASSSAVNTEAF; V gene: TRBV5-1; J gene: TRBJ1-1
CDR3 protein: SVERGREHYT; V gene: TRBV29-1; J gene: TRBJ1-2
CDR3 protein: SVEMGGGSYEQY; V gene: TRBV29-1; J gene: TRBJ2-7
CDR3 protein: ASKPATRYQETQY; V gene: TRBV6-1; J gene: TRBJ2-5
CDR3 protein: ASSFTTYEQY; V gene: TRBV7-9; J gene: TRBJ2-7
CDR3 protein: ASSSGSSQY; V gene: TRBV5-1; J gene: TRBJ2-7
CDR3 protein: ASSNGLMKEQF; V gene: TRBV13; J gene: TRBJ2-1
CDR3 protein: ASSELGWETQY; V gene: TRBV6-1; J gene: TRBJ2-5
CDR3 protein: ASQPPGQHEQF; V gene: TRBV9; J gene: TRBJ2-1
CDR3 protein: ASSPPEGPYAGNEQF; V gene: TRBV4-1; J gene: TRBJ2-1
CDR3 protein: ASSSPGANQPQH; V gene: TRBV7-9; J gene: TRBJ1-5
CDR3 protein: ASSPSGPHNEQF; V gene: TRBV9; J gene: TRBJ2-1
CDR3 protein: ASSVSNIQETQY; V gene: TRBV9; J gene: TRBJ2-5
CDR3 protein: ASSLEGDYQETQY; V gene: TRBV7-8; J gene: TRBJ2-5
CDR3 protein: ASSHYSGTGVRYEQY; V gene: TRBV14; J gene: TRBJ2-7
CDR3 protein: ASSDSGPMNTEAF; V gene: TRBV27; J gene: TRBJ1-1
CDR3 protein: ASSLAQASYEQY; V gene: TRBV11-2; J gene: TRBJ2-7
CDR3 protein: ASSYLETGYEQY; V gene: TRBV7-6; J gene: TRBJ2-7
CDR3 protein: ASSLGAGGNNEQF; V gene: TRBV11-2; J gene: TRBJ2-1
CDR3 protein: ASSLLAGPSYEQY; V gene: TRBV7-9; J gene: TRBJ2-7
CDR3 protein: ASSGGQEEQY; V gene: TRBV19; J gene: TRBJ2-7
CDR3 protein: ASSQDSGRPSGEQF; V gene: TRBV4-3; J gene: TRBJ2-1
CDR3 protein: ASRFTGGNQPQH; V gene: TRBV27; J gene: TRBJ1-5
CDR3 protein: ASNTLAENTDTQY; V gene: TRBV7-2; J gene: TRBJ2-3
CDR3 protein: ASSQTSGNEQF; V gene: TRBV11-2; J gene: TRBJ2-1